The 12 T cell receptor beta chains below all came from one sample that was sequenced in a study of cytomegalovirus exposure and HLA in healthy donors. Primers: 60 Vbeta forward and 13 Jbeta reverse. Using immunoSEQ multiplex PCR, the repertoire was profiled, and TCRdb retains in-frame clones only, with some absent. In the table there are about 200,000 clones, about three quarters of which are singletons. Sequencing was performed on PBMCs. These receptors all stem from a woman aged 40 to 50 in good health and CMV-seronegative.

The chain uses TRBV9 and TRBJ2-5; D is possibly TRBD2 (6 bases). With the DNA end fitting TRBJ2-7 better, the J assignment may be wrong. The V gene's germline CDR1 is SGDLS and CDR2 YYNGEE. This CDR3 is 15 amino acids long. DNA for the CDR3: TGTGCCAGCAGCGTGTCGGTAGCGGCCCCCTACGAGCAGTACTTC. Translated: CASSVSVAAPYEQYF.

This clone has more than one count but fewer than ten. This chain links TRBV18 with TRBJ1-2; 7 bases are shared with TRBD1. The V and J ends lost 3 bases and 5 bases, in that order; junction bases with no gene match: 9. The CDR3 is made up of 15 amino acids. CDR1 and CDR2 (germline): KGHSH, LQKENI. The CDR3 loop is CASSPTGTDWYGYTF. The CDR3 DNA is TGTGCCAGCTCACCGACGGGGACAGATTGGTATGGCTACACCTTC.

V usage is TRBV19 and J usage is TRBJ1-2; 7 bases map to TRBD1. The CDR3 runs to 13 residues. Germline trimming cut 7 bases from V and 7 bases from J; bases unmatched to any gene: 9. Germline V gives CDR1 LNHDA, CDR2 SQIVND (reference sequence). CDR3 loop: CASTRQGVRGYTF. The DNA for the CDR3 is TGTGCCAGTACCCGACAGGGCGTCCGTGGCTACACCTTC.

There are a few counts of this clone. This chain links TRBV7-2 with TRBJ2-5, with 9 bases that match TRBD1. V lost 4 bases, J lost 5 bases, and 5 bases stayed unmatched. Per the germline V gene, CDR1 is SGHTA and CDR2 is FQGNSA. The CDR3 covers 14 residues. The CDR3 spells CASSSPDRGETQYF. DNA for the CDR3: TGTGCCAGCAGCTCCCCCGACAGGGGGGAGACCCAGTACTTC.

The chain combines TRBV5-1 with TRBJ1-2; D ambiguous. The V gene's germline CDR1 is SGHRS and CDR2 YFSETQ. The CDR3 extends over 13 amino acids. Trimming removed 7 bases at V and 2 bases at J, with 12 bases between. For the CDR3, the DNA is TGCGCCAGCGGATCTGCGGAGAACTATGGCTACACCTTC. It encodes CASGSAENYGYTF.

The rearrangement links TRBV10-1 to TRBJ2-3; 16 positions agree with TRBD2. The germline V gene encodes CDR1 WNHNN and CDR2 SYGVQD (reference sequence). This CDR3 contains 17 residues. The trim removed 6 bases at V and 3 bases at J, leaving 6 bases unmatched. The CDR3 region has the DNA TGCGCCAGCAGCCCCGGGACTAGCGGGAGGGAAACAGATACGCAGTATTTT. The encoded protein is CASSPGTSGRETDTQYF.

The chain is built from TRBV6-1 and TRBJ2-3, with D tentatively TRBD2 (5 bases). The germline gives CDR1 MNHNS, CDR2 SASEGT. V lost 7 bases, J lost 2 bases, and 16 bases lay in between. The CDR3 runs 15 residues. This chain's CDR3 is CASTREDFFTDTQYF. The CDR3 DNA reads TGTGCCAGCACCCGAGAGGACTTTTTCACAGATACGCAGTATTTT.

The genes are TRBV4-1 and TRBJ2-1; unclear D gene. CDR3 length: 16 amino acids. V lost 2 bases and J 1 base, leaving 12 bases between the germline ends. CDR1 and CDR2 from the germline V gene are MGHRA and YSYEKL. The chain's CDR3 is CASSQSQVGSYNEQFF. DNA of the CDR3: TGCGCCAGCAGCCAATCTCAGGTTGGATCCTACAATGAGCAGTTCTTC.

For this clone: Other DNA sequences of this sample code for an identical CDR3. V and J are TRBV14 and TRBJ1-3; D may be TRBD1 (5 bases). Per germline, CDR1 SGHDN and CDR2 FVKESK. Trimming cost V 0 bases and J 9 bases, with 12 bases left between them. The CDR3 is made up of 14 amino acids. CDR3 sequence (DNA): TGTGCCAGCAGCCAAGAACAGGTGTGGAGCACCATATATTTT. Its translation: CASSQEQVWSTIYF.

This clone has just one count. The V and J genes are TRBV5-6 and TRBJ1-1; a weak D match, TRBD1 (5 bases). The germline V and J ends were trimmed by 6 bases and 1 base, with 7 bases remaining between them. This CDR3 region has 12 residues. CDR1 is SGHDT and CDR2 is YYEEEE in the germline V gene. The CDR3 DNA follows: TGTGCCAGCAAGGGGCAGAACACTGAAGCTTTCTTT. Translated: CASKGQNTEAFF.

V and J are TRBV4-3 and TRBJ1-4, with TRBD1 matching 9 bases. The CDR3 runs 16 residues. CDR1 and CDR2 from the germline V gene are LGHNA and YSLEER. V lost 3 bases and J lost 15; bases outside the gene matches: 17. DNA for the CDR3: TGCGCCAGCAGCCACGCCCCGGGACAGGGTCTAACAGGGGTGTTTTTT. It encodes CASSHAPGQGLTGVFF.

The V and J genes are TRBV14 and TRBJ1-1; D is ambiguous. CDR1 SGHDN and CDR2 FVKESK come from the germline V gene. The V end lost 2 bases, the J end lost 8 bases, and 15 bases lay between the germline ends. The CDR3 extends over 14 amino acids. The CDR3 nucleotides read TGTGCCAGCAGCCAAAGACGGGGTTTTGGAGAAGCTTTCTTT. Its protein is CASSQRRGFGEAFF.